This T cell receptor (beta chain) was recorded in a study of blood T cells in healthy people across ages. General study points: Greater diversity and more naive CD4+ cells were seen in long-lived donors than in aged donors.

With a J-beta primer mix and a sample-barcoded 5' primer, a second PCR ran about 7 to 11 cycles. Researchers report that each sample yielded at least 3 million CDR3-containing paired-end reads. TCRdb re-called the 5' RACE reads through MiXCR, storing one row per CDR3 protein. In the table there are around 1,700,000 distinct CDR3 sequences, 28% of which are singletons. Total RNA extraction produced at least 5 micrograms (per sample) for the study. CDR1 is DFQATT, CDR2 SNEGSKA, per germline (reference sequence). This CDR3 is 15 amino acids long. Trimming removed 0 bases from V and 1 base from J, with 12 bases in between. This clonotype was seen repeatedly, ten times or more. Its antigen is unidentified.

V and J are TRBV20-1 and TRBJ2-5; no clear D gene. Material: blood. The source of this sequence is a woman aged 25 to 39 in good health. The CDR3 protein is CSARDPAESQETQYF. CDR3 nucleotides: TGCAGTGCTAGAGATCCCGCCGAGAGCCAAGAGACCCAGTACTTC.